This record concerns one TCR beta chain sequence. These data come from a study of blood T cell repertoires in COVID-19. Study background: Spain, Italy and the United States supplied samples that represented acute and convalescent COVID-19. Nucleic acid was either cDNA or gDNA, and it came from T cells, B-cell-depleted T cells, or PBMCs.

Per the original data handling: For nucleated cells, counts were estimated from reference gene primer amplification. The protocol was immunoSEQ multiplex PCR, while the TCRdb copy is restricted to in-frame clones and leaves out a portion. V and J calls and clone size are given by that table; D and trimming were obtained from the DNA. Counted here are about 120,000 clones, roughly 85% occurring once; the ten biggest clones make up more than 20%. This sequence originates from a human donor in a cohort sampled during active COVID-19. The sample was peripheral blood.

CDR3 DNA: TGCAGTGCCGGGGAACGCAATGAGCAGTTCTTC. It yields the protein CSAGERNEQFF. This chain links TRBV20-1 with TRBJ2-1, with a weak D call TRBD2 (5 bases). Per the germline V gene, CDR1 is DFQATT and CDR2 is SNEGSKA (reference sequence). The length of the CDR3 is 11 residues. V dropped 6 bases and J dropped 6 bases, with 9 bases sitting between them.